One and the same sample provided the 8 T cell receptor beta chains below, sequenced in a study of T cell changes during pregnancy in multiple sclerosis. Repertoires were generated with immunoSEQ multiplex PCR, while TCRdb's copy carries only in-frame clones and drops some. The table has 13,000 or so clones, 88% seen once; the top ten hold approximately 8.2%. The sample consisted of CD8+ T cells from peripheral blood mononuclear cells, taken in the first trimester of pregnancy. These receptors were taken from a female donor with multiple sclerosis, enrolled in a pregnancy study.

The CDR3 is CASSLLRYTEAFF. As DNA, the CDR3 is TGTGCCAGCAGCTTATTGAGGTACACTGAAGCTTTCTTT. The chain is built from TRBV7-8 and TRBJ1-1; D is uncertain. Germline CDR1 SGHVS, CDR2 FQNEAQ. The V end lost 2 bases, the J end lost 3 bases, and 7 bases lay between the germline ends. This CDR3 has 13 residues.

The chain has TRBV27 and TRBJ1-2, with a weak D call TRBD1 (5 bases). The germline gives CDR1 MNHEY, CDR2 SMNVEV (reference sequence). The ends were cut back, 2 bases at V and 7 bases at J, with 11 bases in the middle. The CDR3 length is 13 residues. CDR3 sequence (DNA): TGTGCCAGCAGTTTACTAGCGGGGGGTGGCTACACCTTC. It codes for CASSLLAGGGYTF.

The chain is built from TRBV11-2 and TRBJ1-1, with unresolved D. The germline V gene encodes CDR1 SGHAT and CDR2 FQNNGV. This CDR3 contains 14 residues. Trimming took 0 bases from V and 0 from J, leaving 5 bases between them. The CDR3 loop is CASSLDGLNTEAFF. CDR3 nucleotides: TGTGCCAGCAGCTTAGACGGTCTGAACACTGAAGCTTTCTTT. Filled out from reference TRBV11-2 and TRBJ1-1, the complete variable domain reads EAGVAQSPRYKIIEKRQSVAFWCNPISGHATLYWYQQILGQGPKLLIQFQNNGVVDDSQLPKDRFSAERLKGVDSTLKIQPAKLEDSAVYLCASSLDGLNTEAFFGQGTRLTVV.

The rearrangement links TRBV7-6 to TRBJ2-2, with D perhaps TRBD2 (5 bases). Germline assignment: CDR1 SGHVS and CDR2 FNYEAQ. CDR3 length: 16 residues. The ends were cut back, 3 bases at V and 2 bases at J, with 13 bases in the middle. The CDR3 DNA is TGTGCCAGCAGCTTGTATTCTGGAGGAAACACCGGGGAGCTGTTTTTT. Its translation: CASSLYSGGNTGELFF. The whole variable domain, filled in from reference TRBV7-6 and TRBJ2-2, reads GAGVSQSPRYKVTKRGQDVALRCDPISGHVSLYWYRQALGQGPEFLTYFNYEAQQDKSGLPNDRFSAERPEGSISTLTIQRTEQRDSAMYRCASSLYSGGNTGELFFGEGSRLTVL.

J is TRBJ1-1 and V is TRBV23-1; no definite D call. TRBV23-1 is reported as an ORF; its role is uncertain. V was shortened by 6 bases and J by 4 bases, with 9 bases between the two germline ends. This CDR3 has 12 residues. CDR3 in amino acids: CASSGKGTEAFF. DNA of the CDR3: TGCGCCAGCAGCGGGAAGGGCACTGAAGCTTTCTTT.

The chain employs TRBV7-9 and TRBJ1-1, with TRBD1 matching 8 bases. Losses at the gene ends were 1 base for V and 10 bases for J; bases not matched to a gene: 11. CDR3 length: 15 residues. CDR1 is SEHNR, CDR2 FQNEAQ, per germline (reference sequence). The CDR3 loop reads CASSLVFETGVPAFF. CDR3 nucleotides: TGTGCCAGCAGCTTAGTTTTCGAGACAGGGGTTCCAGCTTTCTTT.

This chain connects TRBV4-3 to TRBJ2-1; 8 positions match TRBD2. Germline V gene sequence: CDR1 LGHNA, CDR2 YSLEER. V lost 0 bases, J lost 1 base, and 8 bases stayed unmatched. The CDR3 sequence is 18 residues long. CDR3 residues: CASSQEVIAGTSYNEQFF. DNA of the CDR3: TGCGCCAGCAGCCAAGAGGTTATAGCGGGGACTTCCTACAATGAGCAGTTCTTC.

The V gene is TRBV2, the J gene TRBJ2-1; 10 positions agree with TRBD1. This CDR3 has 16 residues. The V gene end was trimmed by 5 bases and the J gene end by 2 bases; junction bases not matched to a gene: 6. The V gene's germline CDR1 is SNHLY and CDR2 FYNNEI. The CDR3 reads CASSPFDRGPYNEQFF. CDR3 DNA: TGTGCCAGCAGTCCCTTTGACAGGGGGCCCTACAATGAGCAGTTCTTC.